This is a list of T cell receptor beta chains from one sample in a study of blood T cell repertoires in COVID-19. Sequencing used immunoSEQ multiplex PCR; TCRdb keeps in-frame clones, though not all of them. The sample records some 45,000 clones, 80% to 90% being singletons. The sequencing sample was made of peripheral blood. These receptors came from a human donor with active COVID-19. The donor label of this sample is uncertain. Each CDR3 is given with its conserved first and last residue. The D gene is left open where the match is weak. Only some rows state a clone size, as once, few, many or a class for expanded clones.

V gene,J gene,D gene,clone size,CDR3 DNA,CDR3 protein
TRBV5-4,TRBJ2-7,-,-,TGTGCCAGCAGCTCACAACAGGGAAGACTCTCCTACGAGCAGTACTTC,CASSSQQGRLSYEQYF
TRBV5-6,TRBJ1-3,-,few,TGTGCCAGCAGCTTGGGACAGGTCAACTCTGGAAACACCATATATTTT,CASSLGQVNSGNTIYF
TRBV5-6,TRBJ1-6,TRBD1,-,TGTGCCAGCAGCTTCTGGGACAGGGAAAATTCACCCCTCCACTTT,CASSFWDRENSPLHF
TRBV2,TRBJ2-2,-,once,TGTGCCAGCAGAGGCTGGGGGAGGAGCACCGGGGAGCTGTTTTTT,CASRGWGRSTGELFF
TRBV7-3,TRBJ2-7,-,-,TGTGCCAGCAGCTTAATGGGCGGGGCAGCGGACGAGCAGTACTTC,CASSLMGGAADEQYF
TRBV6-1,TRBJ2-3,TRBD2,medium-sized,TGTGCCAGCAGTGACGGAGCGGGAGCGGCAGATACGCAGTATTTT,CASSDGAGAADTQYF
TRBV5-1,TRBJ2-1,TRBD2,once,TGCGCCAGCAGCTTGGCCTCGGGACTACCTTTCAATGAGCAGTTCTTC,CASSLASGLPFNEQFF
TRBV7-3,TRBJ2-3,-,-,TGTGCCAGCAGCCCTCAGGGGGGCGCAGATACGCAGTATTTT,CASSPQGGADTQYF
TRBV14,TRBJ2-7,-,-,TGTGCCAGCAGCCAAAACAGGGTCGGCGAGCAGTACTTC,CASSQNRVGEQYF
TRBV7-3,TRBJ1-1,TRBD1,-,TGTGCCAGCAGCTTAACTGGGAGAGGCGGGACAGTGAACACTGAAGCTTTCTTT,CASSLTGRGGTVNTEAFF
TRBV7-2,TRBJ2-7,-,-,TGTGCCAGCAGCTTTGGGGACTCCCAGTACTTC,CASSFGDSQYF
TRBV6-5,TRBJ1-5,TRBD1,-,TGTGCCAGCAGTTCCAAGACAGGGTACAATCAGCCCCAGCATTTT,CASSSKTGYNQPQHF
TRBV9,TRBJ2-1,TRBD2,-,TGTGCCAGCAGCCCAGATCCCGGACTAGCGGGAGGGCCGGACAATGAGCAGTTCTTC,CASSPDPGLAGGPDNEQFF
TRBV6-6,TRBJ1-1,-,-,TGTGCCAGCAGTTATCGAGCGCAGAACACTGAAGCTTTCTTT,CASSYRAQNTEAFF